These 13 T cell receptor beta chains were sequenced from one sample in a study of blood T cell repertoires in COVID-19. Method: immunoSEQ multiplex PCR; TCRdb's copy keeps in-frame clones and lacks some. Among 130,000 or so clones listed, around 89% were seen once. Material: peripheral blood. The receptors originated from a man in his 70s with active COVID-19.

The V gene is TRBV6-1, the J gene TRBJ1-5, with a possible D match to TRBD1 (5 bases). The CDR3 consists of 19 residues. V was shortened by 0 bases and J by 7 bases, with 25 bases between the two germline ends. Germline V CDR1 and CDR2: MNHNS, SASEGT. The CDR3 bases are TGTGCCAGCAGTGAAGCGGCCACTACGGACGGGGGAATATTCCAGCCCCAGCATTTT. This encodes CASSEAATTDGGIFQPQHF.

The chain employs TRBV4-2 and TRBJ1-1; D call uncertain. V was cut by 6 bases and J by 2 bases, with 4 bases left in between. In germline, CDR1 is LGHNA, CDR2 YNFKEQ. CDR3 length: 11 residues. In DNA form, the CDR3 reads TGTGCCAGCAGTCATAACACTGAAGCTTTCTTT. Translation: CASSHNTEAFF.

The genes are TRBV7-2 and TRBJ1-5, with TRBD1 as a possible D gene (5 bases). CDR1 is SGHTA, CDR2 FQGNSA, per germline. This CDR3 has 18 residues. Trimming cost V 4 bases and J 2 bases, with 21 bases left between them. The CDR3 nucleotides read TGTGCCAGCAGCTCTGCCCCAGGACACCTAATGGGCAATCAGCCCCAGCATTTT. The encoded protein is CASSSAPGHLMGNQPQHF. The full variable domain, with the rest looked up from reference TRBV7-2 and TRBJ1-5, is GAGVSQSPSNKVTEKGKDVELRCDPISGHTALYWYRQSLGQGLEFLIYFQGNSAPDKSGLPSDRFSAERTGGSVSTLTIQRTQQEDSAVYLCASSSAPGHLMGNQPQHFGDGTRLSIL.

V is TRBV19 and J is TRBJ2-2; 12 bases map to TRBD1. The CDR3 loop spans 16 amino acids. V lost 6 bases and J lost 5; bases outside the gene matches: 7. Germline V gene sequence: CDR1 LNHDA, CDR2 SQIVND (reference sequence). CDR3 loop: CASRAGQGARTGELFF. The DNA of the CDR3 is TGTGCCAGTAGGGCGGGACAGGGGGCCCGAACCGGGGAGCTGTTTTTT.

This chain joins TRBV23-1 and TRBJ2-5; weak D call: TRBD1 (8 bases). TRBV23-1 is an ORF; its function is uncertain. This CDR3 is 13 amino acids long. Trimming shortened V by 7 bases and J by 5 bases, and 14 bases separated the two germline ends. CDR3 residues: CASKDRGGETQYF. The CDR3 DNA reads TGCGCCAGCAAAGACAGGGGAGGGGAGACCCAGTACTTC.

On this clone itself: At one boundary the junction diverges from the germline segment, which might be a read error. This chain links TRBV7-7 with TRBJ2-1; 13 nucleotides align to TRBD2. CDR1 is SSHAT and CDR2 is FNYEAQ in the germline V gene (reference sequence). The CDR3 consists of 16 residues. For the CDR3, the DNA is TGTGCTAGCAGCCCCGGACTAGCGGGAGTCTACAATGAGCAGTTCTTC. Translating gives CASSPGLAGVYNEQFF.

This chain uses TRBV29-1 with TRBJ2-3; tentative D call: TRBD1 (6 bases). The V gene's germline CDR1 is SQVTM and CDR2 ANQGSEA. Deletions cut 3 bases from V and 2 bases from J, with 15 bases between. The CDR3 length is 15 residues. Here the CDR3 DNA reads TGCAGCGTTGAGATGGGCACAGGGCTCACAGATACGCAGTATTTT. Translating gives CSVEMGTGLTDTQYF.

V usage is TRBV3-1 (or the pseudogene TRBV3-2) and J usage is TRBJ1-1; TRBD1 matches 12 bases. Germline V gene sequence: CDR1 LGHDT, CDR2 YNNKEL (reference sequence). CDR3 length: 15 amino acids. V lost 4 bases and J lost 3; bases outside the gene matches: 3. This CDR3 is CASSRGDRGHTEAFF. The DNA for the CDR3 is TGTGCCAGCAGCCGAGGGGACAGGGGGCACACTGAAGCTTTCTTT.

This chain uses TRBV6-5 with TRBJ2-3, with TRBD1 as a possible D gene (6 bases). CDR3 length: 13 amino acids. V lost 8 bases and J lost 1, with 10 bases in between. Germline values: CDR1 MNHEY, CDR2 SVGAGI. The CDR3 reads CASRQDGTDTQYF. In DNA, the CDR3 is TGTGCCAGCCGACAGGATGGCACAGATACGCAGTATTTT.

The J gene is TRBJ2-5, the V gene TRBV18, with 12 bases identical to TRBD2. The ends lost 6 bases at V and 5 bases at J; junction bases unmatched: 13. The CDR3 is 17 amino acids. Germline CDR1 KGHSH, CDR2 LQKENI. The CDR3 protein is CASSPVGTSGPMETQYF. Here the CDR3 DNA reads TGTGCCAGCTCCCCAGTGGGGACTAGCGGGCCCATGGAGACCCAGTACTTC.

V gene TRBV7-2 combines with J gene TRBJ1-6; D not certain. This CDR3 is built from 14 residues. Germline lookup yields CDR1 SGHTA and CDR2 FQGNSA. Between the trimmed V and J ends, which lost 5 bases and 11 bases, there was a span of 16 bases. CDR3 sequence (DNA): TGTGCCAGCAGCATCCCCGGGAGCGGACCACCCCTCCACTTT. As protein: CASSIPGSGPPLHF.

V and J are TRBV6-4 and TRBJ1-1; D is perhaps TRBD1 (6 bases). CDR1 and CDR2 from the germline V gene are MRHNA and SNTAGT. Trimming cost V 5 bases and J 4 bases, with 11 bases left between them. This CDR3 has 13 residues. This CDR3 reads CASSRGSGTEAFF. The CDR3 nucleotides read TGTGCCAGCAGTAGGGGGTCTGGCACTGAAGCTTTCTTT.

The chain joins TRBV7-2 to TRBJ1-4; 8 nucleotides align to TRBD1. V lost 5 bases and J lost 14; bases outside the gene matches: 16. Germline CDR1 reads SGHTA; CDR2 reads FQGNSA. The CDR3 has 15 residues. The CDR3 DNA reads as TGTGCCAGCAGCCTGCGACAGGGGCCTGGTCAGGGTCTGTTTTTT. Its translation: CASSLRQGPGQGLFF.